This T cell receptor (beta chain) was obtained from a study of blood T cells in healthy people across ages. About the research overall: Every two T cells gave about one barcoded beta molecule via template switching.

This clonotype was recorded a few times. Its antigen is as yet unknown. Primers used in a second PCR of roughly 6 to 11 cycles were a sample-barcoded 5' primer and a J-beta primer mix. A single record per CDR3 protein comes from TCRdb applying MiXCR to the 5' RACE reads. The sample carries under 750,000 distinct CDR3 sequences, around 50% recorded once. Germline CDR1 reads SQVTM; CDR2 reads ANQGSEA. CDR3 size: 14 residues. The ends were cut back, 5 bases at V and 8 bases at J, with 19 bases in the middle. Study outcomes and limitations: The authors considered diversity estimates from one million T cells to be underestimates.

The origin of this receptor is an older man in good health. The V gene is TRBV29-1, the J gene TRBJ2-1; possibly TRBD2 for D (7 bases). Sequencing used blood. CDR3 sequence (DNA): TGCAGCGTTCTCCTCTCGAGGGGGGGGTATGAGCAGTTCTTC. Its translation: CSVLLSRGGYEQFF.